The 19 T cell receptor beta chains given below trace back to one sample, sequenced in a study of shared clonotypes between healthy human individuals. Assay used: immunoSEQ multiplex PCR; TCRdb lists only in-frame clones, some missing. The sample yields around 2.1 million clones, 90% to 96% seen once. Material for sequencing was naive CD4+ T cells sorted from blood. Subset given: CD45RA+ positively selected. Receptors originate from a man aged 18 to 29 in good health.

This chain connects TRBV5-4 to TRBJ2-1; 10 nucleotides agree with TRBD2. Trimming cost V 5 bases and J 10 bases; bases outside gene matches: 15. CDR3 size: 16 residues. CDR1 and CDR2 (germline): SGHNT, YYREEE (reference sequence). The CDR3 is CASRDSSGGAQGEQFF. The CDR3 DNA reads TGTGCCAGCAGGGACTCTAGCGGGGGAGCACAAGGGGAGCAGTTCTTC. The full variable domain, in which reference TRBV5-4 and TRBJ2-1 provide the parts outside the CDR3, is ETGVTQSPTHLIKTRGQQVTLRCSSQSGHNTVSWYQQALGQGPQFIFQYYREEENGRGNFPPRFSGLQFPNYSSELNVNALELDDSALYLCASRDSSGGAQGEQFFGPGTRLTVL.

CDR3 sequence (DNA): TGTGCCAGCAGCTTAGATGGGCTGACAGATACGCAGTATTTT. This codes for CASSLDGLTDTQYF. The rearrangement links TRBV11-1 to TRBJ2-3; D call uncertain. V lost 1 base, J lost 3 bases, and 8 bases lay in between. The germline V gene has CDR1 SGHAT and CDR2 FQDESV (reference sequence). The CDR3 contains 14 residues.

Comments on this clone: Distinct nucleotide sequences in the sample also encode this CDR3. The J gene is TRBJ1-4, the V gene TRBV9, with D possibly matching TRBD1 (5 bases). CDR1 is SGDLS and CDR2 is YYNGEE in the germline V gene. Trimming removed 2 bases at V and 8 bases at J, with 10 bases between. The CDR3 is 13 residues long. DNA for the CDR3: TGTGCCAGCAGCGTGGGGAGGGACGAAAAACTGTTTTTT. It specifies CASSVGRDEKLFF.

The chain uses TRBV15 and TRBJ2-2; D is possibly TRBD1 or TRBD2 (5 bases each). Per the germline V gene, CDR1 is LNHNV and CDR2 is YYDKDF (reference sequence). The V end was cut by 1 base, the J end by 7 bases, with 10 bases between. The CDR3 sequence is 14 residues long. DNA of the CDR3: TGTGCCACCAGCAGAGGGGGCGCGGGCGGGGAGCTGTTTTTT. It encodes CATSRGGAGGELFF.

The J gene is TRBJ2-5, the V gene TRBV7-2; TRBD1 is a possible D gene (6 bases). The CDR3 consists of 15 residues. From germline, CDR1 is SGHTA and CDR2 FQGNSA. Trimming took off 6 bases at V and 2 bases at J, with 16 bases between the two ends. CDR3 nucleotide sequence: TGTGCCAGCAGTTTACAGGGATTTGGGCAAGAGACCCAGTACTTC. Residues: CASSLQGFGQETQYF.

This clone came up a few times. The V call is TRBV2, the J call TRBJ1-5; TRBD1 aligns across 7 bases. V dropped 6 bases and J dropped 8; count of bases not matched to a gene: 13. Germline V lookup: CDR1 SNHLY, CDR2 FYNNEI. The CDR3 is 15 amino acids. The CDR3 region is CASREQGTAQEPQHF. DNA of the CDR3: TGTGCCAGCAGGGAACAGGGGACAGCTCAGGAGCCCCAGCATTTT.

This chain's CDR3 is CASSQELAGVDTGELFF. CDR3 nucleotide sequence: TGTGCCAGCAGCCAAGAACTAGCGGGAGTCGATACCGGGGAGCTGTTTTTT. V gene TRBV4-2 combines with J gene TRBJ2-2; 11 bases line up with TRBD2. Per the germline V gene, CDR1 is LGHNA and CDR2 is YNFKEQ. Unmatched junction bases numbered 5, after V lost 0 bases and J lost 5 bases. The CDR3 sequence is 17 residues long.

This clone was counted once. Other nucleotide sequences from this sample produce the same CDR3. J is TRBJ1-5 and V is TRBV9; no reliable D call. Germline CDR1 reads SGDLS; CDR2 reads YYNGEE. V gave up 0 bases and J gave up 2 bases, with 6 bases separating them. The CDR3 loop spans 14 amino acids. The CDR3 reads CASSVGDGNQPQHF. The CDR3 bases are TGTGCCAGCAGCGTAGGTGATGGCAATCAGCCCCAGCATTTT.

In DNA, the CDR3 is TGCGCCAGCAGCCTGGAGGGTAGCGGGGGGTACAATGAGCAGTTCTTC. This encodes CASSLEGSGGYNEQFF. The gene calls are TRBV4-1 and TRBJ2-1; TRBD2 agrees at 10 bases. The CDR3 is 16 amino acids. V shed 4 bases and J 4 bases; nucleotides not matched to a gene: 7. The V gene's germline CDR1 is MGHRA and CDR2 YSYEKL.

The rearrangement joins TRBV18 to TRBJ2-3, with 10 nucleotides matching TRBD2. CDR1 and CDR2 from the germline V gene are KGHSH and LQKENI. V was pared by 6 bases and J by 2 bases, with 5 bases of the junction left unmatched. The CDR3 runs 15 residues. CDR3 bases: TGTGCCAGCTCCGCGAGCGGGGGGGCCACAGATACGCAGTATTTT. This codes for CASSASGGATDTQYF.

The chain has TRBV9 and TRBJ2-5; 8 nucleotides agree with TRBD2. Germline lookup yields CDR1 SGDLS and CDR2 YYNGEE. The CDR3 covers 17 residues. J was trimmed by 2 bases and V by 0 bases; bases with no gene match: 9. CDR3 in amino acids: CASSVGGLAGLQETQYF. CDR3 DNA: TGTGCCAGCAGCGTAGGGGGTCTAGCGGGCCTACAAGAGACCCAGTACTTC.

This chain joins TRBV10-2 and TRBJ1-1; D is undetermined. The germline gives CDR1 WSHSY, CDR2 SAAADI. V was cut by 4 bases and J by 3 bases, with 9 bases left in between. This CDR3 has 13 residues. The CDR3 DNA sequence: TGCGCCAGCAGTGGTACAGCTTACACTGAAGCTTTCTTT. Amino acids: CASSGTAYTEAFF.

The CDR3 region is CASSFSGQISYEQYF. Here the CDR3 DNA reads TGTGCCAGCAGTTTTTCGGGACAGATCTCCTACGAGCAGTACTTC. The V and J genes are TRBV27 and TRBJ2-7; the match to TRBD1 covers 7 bases. Trimming removed 3 bases from V and 0 bases from J; junction bases left unmatched: 5. The CDR3 is 15 residues long. Germline values: CDR1 MNHEY, CDR2 SMNVEV (reference sequence).

V is TRBV27 and J is TRBJ2-4, with a possible D match to TRBD2 (6 bases). The CDR3 extends over 14 amino acids. The ends were cut back, 5 bases at V and 10 bases at J, with 18 bases in the middle. Germline V gene data show CDR1 as MNHEY and CDR2 as SMNVEV (reference sequence). The DNA of the CDR3 is TGTGCCAGCAGTCCTCCTTTCGCCGGACTAATTCAGTACTTC. Protein sequence: CASSPPFAGLIQYF.

The chain joins TRBV6-1 to TRBJ2-7; no reliable D call. The CDR3 loop spans 14 amino acids. V was trimmed by 0 bases and J by 6 bases, leaving 12 bases between them. Germline V gene sequence: CDR1 MNHNS, CDR2 SASEGT. The CDR3 DNA reads TGTGCCAGCAGTGAAGCGACACAGCCGGGCGAGCAGTACTTC. Its translation is CASSEATQPGEQYF.

With regard to this clone: The sample holds other DNA sequences that translate to the same CDR3. The J gene is TRBJ1-4, the V gene TRBV6-1; TRBD1 matches at 9 bases. The CDR3 covers 14 residues. CDR1 is MNHNS and CDR2 is SASEGT in the germline V gene. The V and J ends lost 6 bases and 8 bases, in that order; junction bases with no gene match: 7. The CDR3 is CASSRQGVGEKLFF. DNA of the CDR3: TGTGCCAGCAGCAGACAGGGGGTGGGGGAAAAACTGTTTTTT.

The V call is TRBV7-2, the J call TRBJ1-1; D perhaps matches TRBD1 (6 bases). Trimming removed 5 bases from V and 3 bases from J, with 16 bases in between. Germline V gives CDR1 SGHTA, CDR2 FQGNSA. This CDR3 contains 15 residues. This chain's CDR3 is CASSPGGHRDTEAFF. CDR3 sequence (DNA): TGTGCCAGCAGCCCCGGGGGGCATCGGGACACTGAAGCTTTCTTT.

The V and J genes are TRBV19 and TRBJ2-2, with TRBD2 identical over 9 bases. The V gene's germline CDR1 is LNHDA and CDR2 SQIVND (reference sequence). J gave up 7 bases and V 0 bases, and 9 bases lay outside the gene matches. CDR3 length equals 17 residues. The CDR3 sequence is CASSIDMPSGIIGELFF. Here the CDR3 DNA reads TGTGCCAGTAGTATAGATATGCCTAGCGGGATAATCGGGGAGCTGTTTTTT.

V is TRBV10-3 and J is TRBJ1-3, with TRBD1 matching over 7 bases. V gave up 2 bases and J gave up 8 bases; unmatched junction bases: 6. This CDR3 has 14 residues. Germline V CDR1 and CDR2: ENHRY, SYGVKD. In DNA, the CDR3 is TGTGCCATCAGTGAGAGACAGGGAAGGGACACCATATATTTT. The encoded protein is CAISERQGRDTIYF.